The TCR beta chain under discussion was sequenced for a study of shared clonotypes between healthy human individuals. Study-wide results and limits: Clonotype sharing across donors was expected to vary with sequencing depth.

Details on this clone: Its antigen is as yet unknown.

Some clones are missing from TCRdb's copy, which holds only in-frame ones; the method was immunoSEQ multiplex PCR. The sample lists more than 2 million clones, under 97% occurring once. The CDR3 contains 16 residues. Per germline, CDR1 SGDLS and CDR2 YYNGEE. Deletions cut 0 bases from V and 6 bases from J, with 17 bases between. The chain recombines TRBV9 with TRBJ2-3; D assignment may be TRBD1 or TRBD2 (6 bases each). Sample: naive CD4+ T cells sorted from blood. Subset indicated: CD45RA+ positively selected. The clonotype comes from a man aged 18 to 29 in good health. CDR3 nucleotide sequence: TGTGCCAGCAGCGTAGGAGGGGGGCTGGTCCCCGATACGCAGTATTTT. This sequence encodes CASSVGGGLVPDTQYF. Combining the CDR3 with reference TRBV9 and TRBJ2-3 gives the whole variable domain DSGVTQTPKHLITATGQRVTLRCSPRSGDLSVYWYQQSLDQGLQFLIQYYNGEERAKGNILERFSAQQFPDLHSELNLSSLELGDSALYFCASSVGGGLVPDTQYFGPGTRLTVL.